The entry below describes one TCR beta chain. Its antigen remains undetermined. Nothing much larger sits one base from this clone, and base qualities are not available. The germline V gene provides CDR1 SGHRS and CDR2 YFSETQ. Clipping removes 0 bases from V and 0 bases from J, with 6 as the unmatched junction base count. The CDR3 goes from the cysteine to the phenylalanine over 18 residues. Left in the record is the CDR3 DNA by itself, 54 bases read in frame from the first base. Donors were around 37 systemically healthy Caucasian individuals from Russia aged roughly 6 to 100 years. Each donor gave around 9.5 milliliters of peripheral blood, collected into EDTA-treated Vacutainer tubes. PBMCs were isolated by Ficoll-Paque density-gradient centrifugation, with at least 6 million obtained per sample. Trizol reagent was used to extract total RNA from the PBMCs, yielding at least 6 micrograms per sample. Naive CD45RAhigh/CD27high T cell percentages were measured by flow cytometry on a PBMC aliquot from every donor.

This sample is drawn from a study of blood T cells in healthy people across ages (dated by TCRdb to about 2015). In the study overall: Template switching captured roughly one uniquely barcoded TCR beta cDNA molecule per two T cells in model experiments. Donors were grouped into four age groups: young (average about 15 years), middle-aged (less than 40), aged (around 62) and long-lived (less than 85). For two donors (one aged 18 to 30 and one aged 80 or older), the study analyzed two additional independent replicas of 1 million unique cDNA reads from the same blood draw. Using deep sequencing normalized with unique cDNA molecular identifiers, the study measured how TCR beta repertoire diversity changes with age. To avoid experimental bias, donors of different ages were spread randomly across the sequencing lanes.

Broader findings and caveats from the paper: A strong correlation was found between observed TCR beta diversity and the percentage of naive T cells measured by flow cytometry. Observed TCR beta diversity per million T cells fell roughly linearly with age, and a significant reduction was already apparent by age around 40. Because donor CMV infection status was unknown, age-related changes in expanded clonotypes were potentially confounded. Compared with the aged group, more naive CD4+ T cells, fewer expanded clones and increased TCR diversity were shown by the long-lived group, suggesting age selection. Estimates of total diversity from one million sequenced T cells were regarded as lower bounds and underestimates. Bulk unsorted PBMC profiling prevented conclusive comparison of naive and antigen-experienced compartments.

The library was prepared using 5' RACE. The sample was run on an Illumina HiSeq 2500. A second roughly 6 to 11 cycle PCR used a sample-barcoded 5' primer and a J-beta primer mix. A unique molecular identifier was introduced onto each TCR beta cDNA molecule by a template-switch 5' adaptor carrying 12 random nucleotides. Each sample yielded at least 2.5 million CDR3-containing paired-end reads. The Mint cDNA synthesis kit, primed by a TRBC-specific oligonucleotide, was used to synthesize first-strand cDNA from all RNA. All cDNA was treated with uracil-DNA glycosylase and then went through a first 18-cycle PCR with the universal primers M1SS and BC2_uni_R. For the original study's pipeline: Each sample was normalized by randomly selecting 1 million high-quality reads, each carrying a distinct molecular identifier. Reads with shared molecular identifiers were discarded instead of being binned into consensus sequences. MiTCR, with a Q25 quality threshold and the strictest error-elimination algorithm, was used for CDR3 identification, clonotype clustering and error correction. Lower-bound total TCR beta diversity was estimated with a nonparametric unseen species model using Euler transformation. TCRdb reworked the public reads: Q25 trimming with fastp, MiXCR clone assembly, productive beta chains retained. Each CDR3 protein gets just one entry, which takes the most common genes and DNA from the rows behind it. It is TCRdb's table, rather than the study itself, that gives the V and J calls and clone size. Across this sample there are more than 800,000 distinct CDR3 sequences, with 25% to 30% seen only once. The ten largest account for around 15% of the sample.

Sample: blood. The sequence derives from a woman at least 80 years old in good health. The V and J genes are TRBV5-1 and TRBJ1-6; 7 middle bases align to TRBD1. The encoded CDR3 is CASSLGLGQSSYNSPLHF. The nucleotides are TGCGCCAGCAGCTTGGGGCTGGGACAGTCCTCCTATAATTCACCCCTCCACTTT.